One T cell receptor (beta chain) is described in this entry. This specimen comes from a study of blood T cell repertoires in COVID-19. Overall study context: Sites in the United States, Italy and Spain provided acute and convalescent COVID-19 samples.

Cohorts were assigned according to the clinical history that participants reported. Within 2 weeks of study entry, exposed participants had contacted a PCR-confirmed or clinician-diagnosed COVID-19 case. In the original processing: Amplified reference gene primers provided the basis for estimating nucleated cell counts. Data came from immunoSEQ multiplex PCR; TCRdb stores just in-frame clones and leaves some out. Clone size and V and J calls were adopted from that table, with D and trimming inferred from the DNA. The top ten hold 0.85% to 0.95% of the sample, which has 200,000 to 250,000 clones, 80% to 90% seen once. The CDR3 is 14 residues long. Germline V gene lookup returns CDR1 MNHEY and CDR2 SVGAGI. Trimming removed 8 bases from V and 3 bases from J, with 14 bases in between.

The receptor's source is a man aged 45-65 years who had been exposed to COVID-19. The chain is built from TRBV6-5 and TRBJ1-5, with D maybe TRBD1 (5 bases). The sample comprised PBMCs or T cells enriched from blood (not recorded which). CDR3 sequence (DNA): TGTGCCAGCTACGACAGTCGCCTCAATCAGCCCCAGCATTTT. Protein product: CASYDSRLNQPQHF.